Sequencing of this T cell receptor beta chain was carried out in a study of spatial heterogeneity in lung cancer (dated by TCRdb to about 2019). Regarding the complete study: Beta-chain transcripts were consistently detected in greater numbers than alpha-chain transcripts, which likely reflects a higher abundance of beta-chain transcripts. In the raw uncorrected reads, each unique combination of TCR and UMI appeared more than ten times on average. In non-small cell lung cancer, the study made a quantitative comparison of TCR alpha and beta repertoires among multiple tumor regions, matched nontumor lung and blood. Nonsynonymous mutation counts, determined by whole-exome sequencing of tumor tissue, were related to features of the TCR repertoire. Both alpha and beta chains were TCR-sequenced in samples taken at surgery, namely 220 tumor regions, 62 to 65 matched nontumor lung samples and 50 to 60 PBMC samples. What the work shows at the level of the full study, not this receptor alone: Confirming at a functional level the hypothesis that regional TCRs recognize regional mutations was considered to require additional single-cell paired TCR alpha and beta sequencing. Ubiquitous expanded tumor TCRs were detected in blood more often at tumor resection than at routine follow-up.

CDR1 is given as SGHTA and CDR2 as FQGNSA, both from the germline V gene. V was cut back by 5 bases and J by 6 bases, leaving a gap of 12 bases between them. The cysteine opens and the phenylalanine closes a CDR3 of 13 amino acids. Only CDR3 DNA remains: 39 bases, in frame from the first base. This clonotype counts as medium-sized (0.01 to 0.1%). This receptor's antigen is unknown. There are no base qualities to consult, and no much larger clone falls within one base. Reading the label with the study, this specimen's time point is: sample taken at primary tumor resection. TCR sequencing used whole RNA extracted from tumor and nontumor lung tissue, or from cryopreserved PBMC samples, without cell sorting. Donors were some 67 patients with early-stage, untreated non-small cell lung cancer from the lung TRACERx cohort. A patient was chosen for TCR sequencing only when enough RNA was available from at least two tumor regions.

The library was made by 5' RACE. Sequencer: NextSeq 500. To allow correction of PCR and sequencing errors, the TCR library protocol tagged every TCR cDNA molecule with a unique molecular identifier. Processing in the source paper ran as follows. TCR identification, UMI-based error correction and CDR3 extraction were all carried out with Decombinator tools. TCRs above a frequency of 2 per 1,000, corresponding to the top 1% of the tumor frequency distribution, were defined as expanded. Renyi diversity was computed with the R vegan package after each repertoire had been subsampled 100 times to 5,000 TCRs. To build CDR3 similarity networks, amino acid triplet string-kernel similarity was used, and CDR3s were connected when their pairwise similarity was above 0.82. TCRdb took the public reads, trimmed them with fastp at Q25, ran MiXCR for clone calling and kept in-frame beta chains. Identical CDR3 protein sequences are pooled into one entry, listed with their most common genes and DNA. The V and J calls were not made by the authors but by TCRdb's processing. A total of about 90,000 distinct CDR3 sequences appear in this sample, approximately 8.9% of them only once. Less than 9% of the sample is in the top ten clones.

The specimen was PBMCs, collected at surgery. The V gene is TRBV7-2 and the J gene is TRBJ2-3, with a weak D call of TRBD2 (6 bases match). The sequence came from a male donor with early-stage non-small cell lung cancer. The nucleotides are TGTGCCAGCAGCCTCGCGGGGTGGGATACGCAGTATTTT. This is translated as CASSLAGWDTQYF.